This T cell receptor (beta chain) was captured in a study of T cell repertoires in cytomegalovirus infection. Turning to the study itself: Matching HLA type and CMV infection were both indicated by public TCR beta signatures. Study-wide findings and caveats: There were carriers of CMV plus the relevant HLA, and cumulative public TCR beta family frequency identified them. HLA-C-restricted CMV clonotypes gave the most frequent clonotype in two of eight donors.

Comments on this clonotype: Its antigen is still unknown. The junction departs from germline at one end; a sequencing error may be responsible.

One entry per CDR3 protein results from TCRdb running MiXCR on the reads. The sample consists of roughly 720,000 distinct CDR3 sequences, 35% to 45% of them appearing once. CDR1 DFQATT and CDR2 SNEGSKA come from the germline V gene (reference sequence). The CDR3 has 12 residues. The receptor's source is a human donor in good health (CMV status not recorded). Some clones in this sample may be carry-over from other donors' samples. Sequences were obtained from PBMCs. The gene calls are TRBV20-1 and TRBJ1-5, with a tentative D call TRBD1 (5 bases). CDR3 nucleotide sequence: TGCAGTGCTAGAGCAGGGCTGGAGCCCAAGCATTTT. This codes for CSARAGLEPKHF.